This T cell receptor beta chain is drawn from a study of cytomegalovirus exposure and HLA in healthy donors. Overall study results and limits: Most subjects' HLA-A and HLA-B alleles were reportedly predicted from TCR beta sequences. A link between a missense DCLRE1C variant and TCR beta V- and J-gene trimming emerged from a later analysis. The productive fraction for most TCR beta V segments was about 87% or about 30% in an earlier analysis.

On this clone itself: Antigen specificity is unknown.

The PCR used 60 Vbeta and 13 Jbeta primers. Measured with immunoSEQ multiplex PCR; TCRdb has only the in-frame clones, and not every one. The repertoire holds roughly 100,000 clones, with 74% as singletons. The clonotype comes from a man aged 45-65 years in good health and CMV-seropositive. Specimen: PBMCs.

The CDR3, as DNA: TGCGCCAGCAGCGAGGGACTAGACGGTTACGAGCAGTACTTC. Translation gives CASSEGLDGYEQYF. This chain uses TRBV5-1 with TRBJ2-7; 8 nucleotides line up with TRBD2. V shed 4 bases and J 4 bases; nucleotides not matched to a gene: 7. The CDR3 contains 14 residues. Germline V CDR1 and CDR2: SGHRS, YFSETQ.